Included here is one T cell receptor (beta chain) sequence, with context. Its antigen is not known. Germline CDR1 reads MNHEY; CDR2 reads SVGAGI. Trimming removed 6 bases at V and 7 bases at J, with 15 bases between. The CDR3 consists of 14 residues. TCRdb passed the reads through MiXCR, listing each CDR3 protein once. Here the sample spans around 900,000 distinct CDR3 sequences, around a third being singletons. The data stem from a study of T cell repertoires in cytomegalovirus infection. Study in general: CMV epitopes in the study were HLA-C-restricted (recently identified) and HLA-B-restricted (well studied). Public TCR beta signature analysis indicated the presence of both CMV infection and matching HLA type.

Points from the study as a whole: Accumulated public TCR beta family frequency recognized individuals carrying CMV together with the relevant HLA. Across the ex vivo response, the dominant clonotypes were HLA-C-restricted CMV-specific TCR beta clonotypes.

This TCR derives from a human donor in good health (CMV status not recorded). Some clones in this sample may be carry-over from other donors' samples. Material: cultured CD8+ T cells from PBMCs, obtained from culture after CMV antigen stimulation. The chain links TRBV6-5 to TRBJ2-2; the D gene could be TRBD1 or TRBD2 (6 bases each). The CDR3 is CASRMGGVIGELFF. The CDR3 DNA reads as TGTGCCAGCAGGATGGGGGGCGTAATCGGGGAGCTGTTTTTT.